This TCR beta chain derives from a study of spatial heterogeneity in lung cancer (dated by TCRdb to about 2019). Study-level background: Beta-chain transcripts were consistently detected in greater numbers than alpha-chain transcripts, which likely reflects a higher abundance of beta-chain transcripts. At surgery, some 220 tumor regions, roughly 63 matched nontumor lung samples and 56 PBMC samples were TCR-sequenced for both alpha and beta chains. In non-small cell lung cancer, the study made a quantitative comparison of TCR alpha and beta repertoires among multiple tumor regions, matched nontumor lung and blood. In the raw uncorrected reads, each unique combination of TCR and UMI appeared more than ten times on average. Nonsynonymous mutation counts, determined by whole-exome sequencing of tumor tissue, were related to TCR repertoire features. Overall study outcomes, separate from this receptor: Additional single-cell paired TCR alpha and beta sequencing was considered necessary to confirm, at a functional level, the hypothesis that regional TCRs recognize regional mutations. Ubiquitous expanded tumor TCRs showed up in blood more often at tumor resection than at routine follow-up.

Points on this clonotype: The antigen it recognizes is unknown. Base qualities are not at hand, and no much larger clone is one base apart.

The intended sense of this specimen's time point label: sample taken at primary tumor resection. Whole RNA extracted from tumor and nontumor lung tissue, or from cryopreserved PBMC samples, was used for TCR sequencing without cell sorting. The donors were 60 to 80 patients from the lung TRACERx cohort who had early-stage, untreated non-small cell lung cancer. Only patients for whom sufficient RNA was available from at least two tumor regions were selected for TCR sequencing. The protocol used for the library was 5' RACE. Reads for this sample came from a NextSeq 500. The TCR library protocol attached a unique molecular identifier to each TCR cDNA molecule to allow correction of PCR and sequencing errors. The published analysis was carried out like this. TCR identification, UMI-based error correction and CDR3 extraction were all carried out with Decombinator tools. Expanded TCRs were defined as those above a frequency of 2 per 1,000, corresponding to the top 1% of the tumor frequency distribution. Renyi diversity was computed with the R vegan package after each repertoire had been subsampled 100 times to 5,000 TCRs. CDR3 similarity networks were constructed using string-kernel similarity of amino acid triplets, with links drawn between CDR3s whose pairwise similarity was above 0.82. Starting from the raw public reads, TCRdb applied fastp trimming at Q25, assembled clones with MiXCR and retained in-frame beta chains. Duplicate CDR3 protein sequences are folded into a single record with the most common DNA and genes. TCRdb assigned the V and J calls; the authors' analysis was not used. Counted in this sample were tens of thousands of distinct CDR3 sequences; less than 15% of them appeared once. Over 5.5% of the sample lies in the top ten.

The source was PBMCs, collected at surgery. The TCR originated in a male donor with early-stage non-small cell lung cancer.

The CDR3 region reads CASTIGYTF. The DNA sequence follows: TGTGCCAGCACTATCGGCTACACCTTC. Recombination joined TRBV6-9 with TRBJ1-2; no D segment can be confidently identified. The CDR3 holds 9 amino acids from the cysteine to the phenylalanine. The entry retains the CDR3 DNA only, 27 bases that are in frame from base 1. The germline V gene supplies CDR1 MNHGY and CDR2 SVAAGI. Deletion took 7 bases off V and 8 bases off J, with a span of 5 bases between the germline ends.